This TCR beta chain was sequenced for a study of cytomegalovirus exposure and HLA in healthy donors. This clone was counted a single time. CDR3 size: 15 residues. With 6 bases clipped from V and 5 bases from J, the junction kept 11 bases outside the gene matches. CDR1 is MDHEN, CDR2 SYDVKM, per germline. The PCR employed 60 Vbeta primers together with 13 Jbeta primers. The protocol was immunoSEQ multiplex PCR, while the TCRdb copy is restricted to in-frame clones and leaves out a portion. The sample has 200,000 to 250,000 clones; 76% are singletons. Sample: PBMCs. This receptor was obtained from a man between 18 and 35 years old in good health and CMV-seronegative. This chain links TRBV28 with TRBJ2-7, with 9 bases fitting TRBD2. The CDR3: CASRPGTSYFNEQYF. CDR3 nucleotide sequence: TGTGCCAGCAGACCCGGGACTAGCTATTTCAACGAGCAGTACTTC.